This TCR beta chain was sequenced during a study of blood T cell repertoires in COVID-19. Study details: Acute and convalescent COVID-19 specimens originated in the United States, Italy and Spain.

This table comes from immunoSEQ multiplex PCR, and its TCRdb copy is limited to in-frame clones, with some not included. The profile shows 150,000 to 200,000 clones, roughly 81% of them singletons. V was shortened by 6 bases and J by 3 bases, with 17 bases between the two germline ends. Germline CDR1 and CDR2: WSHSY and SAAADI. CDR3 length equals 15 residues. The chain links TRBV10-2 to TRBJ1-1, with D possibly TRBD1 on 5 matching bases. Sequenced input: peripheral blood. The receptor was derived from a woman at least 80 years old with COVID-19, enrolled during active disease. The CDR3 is CASRPGPGRDTEAFF. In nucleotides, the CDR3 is TGCGCCAGCAGACCGGGACCCGGGAGGGACACTGAAGCTTTCTTT.